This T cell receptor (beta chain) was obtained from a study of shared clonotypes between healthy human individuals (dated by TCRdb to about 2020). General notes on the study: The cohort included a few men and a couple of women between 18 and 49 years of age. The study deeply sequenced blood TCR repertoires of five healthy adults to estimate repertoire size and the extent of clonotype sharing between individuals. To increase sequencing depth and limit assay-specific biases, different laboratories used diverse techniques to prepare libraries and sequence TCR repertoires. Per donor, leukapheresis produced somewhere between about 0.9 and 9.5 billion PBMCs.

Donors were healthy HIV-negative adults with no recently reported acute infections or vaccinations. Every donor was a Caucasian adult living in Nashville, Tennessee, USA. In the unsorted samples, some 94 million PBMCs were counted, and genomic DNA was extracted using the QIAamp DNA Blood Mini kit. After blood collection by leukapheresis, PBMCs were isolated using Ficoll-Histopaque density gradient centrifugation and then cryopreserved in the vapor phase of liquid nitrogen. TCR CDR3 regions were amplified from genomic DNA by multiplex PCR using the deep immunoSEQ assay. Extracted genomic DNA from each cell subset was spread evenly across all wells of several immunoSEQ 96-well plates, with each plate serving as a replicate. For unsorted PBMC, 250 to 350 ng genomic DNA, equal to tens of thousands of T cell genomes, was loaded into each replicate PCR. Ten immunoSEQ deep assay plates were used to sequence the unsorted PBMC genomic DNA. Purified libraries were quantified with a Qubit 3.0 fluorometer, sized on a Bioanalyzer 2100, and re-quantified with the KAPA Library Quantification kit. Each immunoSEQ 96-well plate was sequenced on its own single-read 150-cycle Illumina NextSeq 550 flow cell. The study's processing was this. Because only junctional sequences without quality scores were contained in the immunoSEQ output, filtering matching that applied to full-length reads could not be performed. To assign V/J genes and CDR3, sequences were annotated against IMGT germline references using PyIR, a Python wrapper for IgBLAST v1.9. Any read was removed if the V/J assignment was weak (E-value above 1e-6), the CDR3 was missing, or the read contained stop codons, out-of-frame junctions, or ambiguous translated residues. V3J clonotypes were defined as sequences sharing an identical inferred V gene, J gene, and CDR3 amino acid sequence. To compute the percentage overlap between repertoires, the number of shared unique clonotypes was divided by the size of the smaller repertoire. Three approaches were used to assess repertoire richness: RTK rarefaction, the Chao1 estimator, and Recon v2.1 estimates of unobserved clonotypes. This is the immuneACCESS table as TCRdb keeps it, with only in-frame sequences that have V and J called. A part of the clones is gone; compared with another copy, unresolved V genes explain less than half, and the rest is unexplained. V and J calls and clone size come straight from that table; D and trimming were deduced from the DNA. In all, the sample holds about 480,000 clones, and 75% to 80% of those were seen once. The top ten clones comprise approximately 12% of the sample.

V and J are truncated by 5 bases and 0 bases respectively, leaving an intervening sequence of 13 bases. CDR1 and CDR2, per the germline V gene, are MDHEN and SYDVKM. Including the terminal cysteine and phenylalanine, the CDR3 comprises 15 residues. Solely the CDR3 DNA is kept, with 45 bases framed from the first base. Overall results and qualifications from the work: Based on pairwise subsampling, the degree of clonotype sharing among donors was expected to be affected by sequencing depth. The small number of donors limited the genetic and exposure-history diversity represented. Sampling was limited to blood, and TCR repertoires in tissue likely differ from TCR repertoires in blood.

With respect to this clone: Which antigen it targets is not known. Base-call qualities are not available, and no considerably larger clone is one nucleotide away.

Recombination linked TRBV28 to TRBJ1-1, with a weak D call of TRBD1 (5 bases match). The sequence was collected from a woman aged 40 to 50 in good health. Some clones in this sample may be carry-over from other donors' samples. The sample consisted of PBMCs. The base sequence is TGTGCCAGCAGTCCCCGGGGGACGGTGAACACTGAAGCTTTCTTT. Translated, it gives CASSPRGTVNTEAFF.